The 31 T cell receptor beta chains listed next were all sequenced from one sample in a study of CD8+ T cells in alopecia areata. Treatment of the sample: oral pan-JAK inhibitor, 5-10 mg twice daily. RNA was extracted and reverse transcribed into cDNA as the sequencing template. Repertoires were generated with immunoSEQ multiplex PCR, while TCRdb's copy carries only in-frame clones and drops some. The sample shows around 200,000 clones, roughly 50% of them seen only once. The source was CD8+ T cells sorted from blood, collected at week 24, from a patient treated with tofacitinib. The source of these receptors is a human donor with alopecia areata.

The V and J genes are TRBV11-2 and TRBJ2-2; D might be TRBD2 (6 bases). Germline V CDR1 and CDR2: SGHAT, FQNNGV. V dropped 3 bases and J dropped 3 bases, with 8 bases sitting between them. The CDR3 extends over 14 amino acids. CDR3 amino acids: CASSFSGDTGELFF. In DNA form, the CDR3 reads TGTGCCAGCAGCTTCTCGGGAGACACCGGGGAGCTGTTTTTT.

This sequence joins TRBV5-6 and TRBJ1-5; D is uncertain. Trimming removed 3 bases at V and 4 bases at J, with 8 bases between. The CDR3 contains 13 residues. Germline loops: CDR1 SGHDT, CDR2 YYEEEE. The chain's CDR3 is CASSSTQNQPQHF. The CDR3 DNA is TGTGCCAGCAGCTCGACACAGAATCAGCCCCAGCATTTT.

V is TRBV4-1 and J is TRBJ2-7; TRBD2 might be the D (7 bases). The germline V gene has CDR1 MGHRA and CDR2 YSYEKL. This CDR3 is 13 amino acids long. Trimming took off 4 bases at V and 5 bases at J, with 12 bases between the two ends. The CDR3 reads CASSPGGPNEQYF. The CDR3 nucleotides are TGCGCCAGCAGCCCCGGGGGGCCAAACGAGCAGTACTTC.

This chain's CDR3 is CASSEPRVNEKLFF. The CDR3 DNA sequence: TGTGCCAGCAGTGAACCCAGGGTAAACGAAAAACTGTTTTTT. The rearrangement links TRBV2 to TRBJ1-4, with D possibly TRBD1 on 5 matching bases. CDR1 and CDR2 (germline): SNHLY, FYNNEI. This CDR3 has 14 residues. The ends were cut back, 2 bases at V and 8 bases at J, with 12 bases in the middle.

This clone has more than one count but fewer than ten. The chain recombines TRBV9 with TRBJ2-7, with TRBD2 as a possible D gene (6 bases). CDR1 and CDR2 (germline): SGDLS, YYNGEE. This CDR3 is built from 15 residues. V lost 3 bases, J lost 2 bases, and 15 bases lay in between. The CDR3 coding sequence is TGTGCCAGCAGCGAAGGTAGTAGCGGAACCTACGAGCAGTACTTC. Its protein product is CASSEGSSGTYEQYF.

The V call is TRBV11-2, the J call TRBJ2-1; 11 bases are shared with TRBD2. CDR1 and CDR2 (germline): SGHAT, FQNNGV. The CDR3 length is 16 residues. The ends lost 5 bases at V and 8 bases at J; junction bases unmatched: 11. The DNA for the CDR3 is TGTGCCAGCAGCCGGCCTAGCGGGGGGTACCGAGATGAGCAGTTCTTC. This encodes CASSRPSGGYRDEQFF.

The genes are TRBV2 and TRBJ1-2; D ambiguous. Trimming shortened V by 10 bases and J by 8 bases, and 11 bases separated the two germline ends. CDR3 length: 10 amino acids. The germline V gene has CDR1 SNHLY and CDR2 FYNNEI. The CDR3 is CAIGYQGYTF. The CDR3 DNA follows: TGTGCCATCGGGTACCAAGGCTACACCTTC.

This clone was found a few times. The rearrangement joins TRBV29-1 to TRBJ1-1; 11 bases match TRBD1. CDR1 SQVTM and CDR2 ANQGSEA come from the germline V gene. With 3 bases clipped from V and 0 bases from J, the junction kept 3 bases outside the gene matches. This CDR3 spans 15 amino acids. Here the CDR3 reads CSVEGQGGMNTEAFF. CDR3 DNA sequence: TGCAGCGTTGAGGGACAGGGGGGGATGAACACTGAAGCTTTCTTT.

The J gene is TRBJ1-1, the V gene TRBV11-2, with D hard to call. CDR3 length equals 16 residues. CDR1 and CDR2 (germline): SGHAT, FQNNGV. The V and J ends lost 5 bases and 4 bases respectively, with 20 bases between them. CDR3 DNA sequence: TGTGCCAGCAGCGGGGTCCTCCGGGGTGTGGGCACTGAAGCTTTCTTT. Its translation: CASSGVLRGVGTEAFF.

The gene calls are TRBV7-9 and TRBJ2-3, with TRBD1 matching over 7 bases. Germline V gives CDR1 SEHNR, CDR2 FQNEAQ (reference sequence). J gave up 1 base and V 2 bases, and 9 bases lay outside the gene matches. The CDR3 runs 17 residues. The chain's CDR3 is CASSLTLQGMGTDTQYF. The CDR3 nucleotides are TGTGCCAGCAGCTTAACCCTACAGGGGATGGGCACAGATACGCAGTATTTT.

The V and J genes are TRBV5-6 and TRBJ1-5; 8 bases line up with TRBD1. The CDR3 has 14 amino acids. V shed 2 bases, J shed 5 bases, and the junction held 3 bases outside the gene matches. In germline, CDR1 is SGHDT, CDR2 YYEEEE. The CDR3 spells CASSFGTGYQPQHF. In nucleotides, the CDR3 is TGTGCCAGCAGCTTTGGGACAGGATATCAGCCCCAGCATTTT.

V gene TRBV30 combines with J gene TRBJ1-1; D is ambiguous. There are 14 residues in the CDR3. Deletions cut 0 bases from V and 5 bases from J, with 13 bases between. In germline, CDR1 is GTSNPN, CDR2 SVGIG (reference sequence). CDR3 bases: TGTGCCTGGAGTGTACCGGCACTAGGAACTGAAGCTTTCTTT. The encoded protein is CAWSVPALGTEAFF.

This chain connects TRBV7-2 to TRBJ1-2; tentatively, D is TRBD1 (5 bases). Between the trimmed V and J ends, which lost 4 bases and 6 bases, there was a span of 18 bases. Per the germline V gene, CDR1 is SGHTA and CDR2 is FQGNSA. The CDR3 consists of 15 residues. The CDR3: CASSSRTIPVNGYTF. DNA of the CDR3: TGTGCCAGCAGCTCCCGGACAATCCCCGTAAATGGCTACACCTTC.

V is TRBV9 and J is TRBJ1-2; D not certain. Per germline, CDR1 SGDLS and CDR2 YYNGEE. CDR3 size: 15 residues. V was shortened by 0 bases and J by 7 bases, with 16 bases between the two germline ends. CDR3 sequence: CASSVVGGMSGGYTF. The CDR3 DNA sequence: TGTGCCAGCAGCGTAGTAGGAGGAATGTCCGGTGGCTACACCTTC.

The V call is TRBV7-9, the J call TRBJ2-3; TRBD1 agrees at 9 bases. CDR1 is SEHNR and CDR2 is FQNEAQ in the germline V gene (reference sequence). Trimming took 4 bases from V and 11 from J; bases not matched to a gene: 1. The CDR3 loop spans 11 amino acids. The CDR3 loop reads CASSSDRGQYF. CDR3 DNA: TGTGCCAGCAGCTCGGACAGGGGGCAGTATTTT. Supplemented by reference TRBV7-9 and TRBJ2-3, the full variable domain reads DTGVSQNPRHKITKRGQNVTFRCDPISEHNRLYWYRQTLGQGPEFLTYFQNEAQLEKSRLLSDRFSAERPKGSFSTLEIQRTEQGDSAMYLCASSSDRGQYFGPGTRLTVL.

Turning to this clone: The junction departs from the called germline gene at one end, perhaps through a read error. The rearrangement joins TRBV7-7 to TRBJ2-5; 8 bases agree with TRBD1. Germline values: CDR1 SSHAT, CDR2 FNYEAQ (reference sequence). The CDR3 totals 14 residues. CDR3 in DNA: TGTGCTAGCAGCTCAGGGGGCCCGGAGGAGACCCAGTACTTC. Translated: CASSSGGPEETQYF.

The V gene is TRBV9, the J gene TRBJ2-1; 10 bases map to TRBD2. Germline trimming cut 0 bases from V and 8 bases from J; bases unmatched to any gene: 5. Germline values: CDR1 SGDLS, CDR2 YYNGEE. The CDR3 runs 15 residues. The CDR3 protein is CASSVVAGGSDEQFF. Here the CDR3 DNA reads TGTGCCAGCAGCGTAGTAGCGGGGGGATCTGATGAGCAGTTCTTC. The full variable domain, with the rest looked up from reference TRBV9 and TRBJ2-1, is DSGVTQTPKHLITATGQRVTLRCSPRSGDLSVYWYQQSLDQGLQFLIQYYNGEERAKGNILERFSAQQFPDLHSELNLSSLELGDSALYFCASSVVAGGSDEQFFGPGTRLTVL.

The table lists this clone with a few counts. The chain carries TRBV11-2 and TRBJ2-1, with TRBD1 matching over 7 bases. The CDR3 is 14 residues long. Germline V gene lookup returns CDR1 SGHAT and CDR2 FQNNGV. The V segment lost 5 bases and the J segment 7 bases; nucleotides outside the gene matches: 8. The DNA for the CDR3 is TGTGCCAGCAGCCCCGGGACAGACACAAATGAGCAGTTCTTC. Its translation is CASSPGTDTNEQFF.

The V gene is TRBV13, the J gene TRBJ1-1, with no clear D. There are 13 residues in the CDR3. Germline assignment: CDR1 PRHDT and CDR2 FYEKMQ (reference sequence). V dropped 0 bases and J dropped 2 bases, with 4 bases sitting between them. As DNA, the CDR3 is TGTGCCAGCAGCTTAGGTCCTAACACTGAAGCTTTCTTT. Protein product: CASSLGPNTEAFF.

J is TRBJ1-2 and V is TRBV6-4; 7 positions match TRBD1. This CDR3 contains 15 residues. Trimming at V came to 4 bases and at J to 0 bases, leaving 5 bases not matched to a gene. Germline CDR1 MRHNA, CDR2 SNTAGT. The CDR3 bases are TGTGCCAGCAGTGCCGGGACAGCAACTAACTATGGCTACACCTTC. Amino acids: CASSAGTATNYGYTF.

The CDR3 loop is CASSLFLDSHSYNEQFF. CDR3 sequence (DNA): TGTGCCAGCAGCTTATTCTTGGACAGCCACTCCTACAATGAGCAGTTCTTC. V and J are TRBV13 and TRBJ2-1; tentatively, D is TRBD1 (6 bases). With 2 bases removed from V and 0 bases from J, the gap between germline ends came to 14 bases. CDR1 and CDR2 (germline): PRHDT, FYEKMQ (reference sequence). CDR3 length equals 17 residues.

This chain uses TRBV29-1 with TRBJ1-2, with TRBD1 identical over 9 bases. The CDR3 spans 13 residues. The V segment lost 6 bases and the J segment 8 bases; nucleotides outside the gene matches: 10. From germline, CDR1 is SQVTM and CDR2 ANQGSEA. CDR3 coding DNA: TGCAGCGTCAGGACAGGGGCCATCTTCGGCTACACCTTC. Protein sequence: CSVRTGAIFGYTF.

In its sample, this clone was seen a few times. CDR3: CASSSGQGPHEETQYF. The CDR3 DNA reads TGTGCCAGCAGCTCAGGACAGGGGCCTCATGAAGAGACCCAGTACTTC. The rearrangement uses TRBV5-6 and TRBJ2-5, with 9 positions matching TRBD1. CDR3 size: 16 residues. The V and J ends lost 3 bases and 3 bases, in that order; junction bases with no gene match: 9. CDR1 and CDR2 from the germline V gene are SGHDT and YYEEEE. Full variable domain (missing parts from reference TRBV5-6 and TRBJ2-5): DAGVTQSPTHLIKTRGQQVTLRCSPKSGHDTVSWYQQALGQGPQFIFQYYEEEERQRGNFPDRFSGHQFPNYSSELNVNALLLGDSALYLCASSSGQGPHEETQYFGPGTRLLVL.

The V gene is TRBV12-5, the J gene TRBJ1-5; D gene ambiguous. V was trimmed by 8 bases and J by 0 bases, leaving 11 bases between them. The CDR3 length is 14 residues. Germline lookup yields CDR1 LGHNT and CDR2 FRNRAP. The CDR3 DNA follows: TGTGCTAGTACCCCGGACTATAGCAATCAGCCCCAGCATTTT. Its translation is CASTPDYSNQPQHF.

CDR3 nucleotide sequence: TGTGCCAGCAGCACAGGGAAGGGCTACGAGCAGTACTTC. The encoded protein is CASSTGKGYEQYF. V usage is TRBV13 and J usage is TRBJ2-7; TRBD1 might be the D (6 bases). V dropped 5 bases and J dropped 3 bases, with 11 bases sitting between them. The CDR3 has 13 residues. Germline V gene data show CDR1 as PRHDT and CDR2 as FYEKMQ (reference sequence). Drawing the rest from reference TRBV13 and TRBJ2-7, the complete variable domain is AAGVIQSPRHLIKEKRETATLKCYPIPRHDTVYWYQQGPGQDPQFLISFYEKMQSDKGSIPDRFSAQQFSDYHSELNMSSLELGDSALYFCASSTGKGYEQYFGPGTRLTVT.

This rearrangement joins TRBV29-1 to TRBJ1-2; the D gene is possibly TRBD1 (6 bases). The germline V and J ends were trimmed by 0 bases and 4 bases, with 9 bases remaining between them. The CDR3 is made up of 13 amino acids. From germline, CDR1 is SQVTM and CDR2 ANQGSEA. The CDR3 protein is CSVEDQGIYGYTF. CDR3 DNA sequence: TGCAGCGTTGAAGATCAGGGGATCTATGGCTACACCTTC.

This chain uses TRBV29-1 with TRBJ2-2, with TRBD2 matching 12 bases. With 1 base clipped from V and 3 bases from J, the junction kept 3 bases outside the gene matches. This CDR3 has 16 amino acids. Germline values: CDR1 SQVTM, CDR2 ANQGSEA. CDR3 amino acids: CSVEGTSGMYTGELFF. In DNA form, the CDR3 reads TGCAGCGTTGAAGGGACTAGCGGGATGTACACCGGGGAGCTGTTTTTT.

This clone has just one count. CDR3 sequence reads: CAWSNGEGMRTDTQYF. The CDR3 nucleotides read TGTGCCTGGAGTAACGGGGAGGGGATGAGGACAGATACGCAGTATTTT. The chain employs TRBV30 and TRBJ2-3; the match to TRBD2 covers 7 bases. This CDR3 comprises 16 residues. J was trimmed by 3 bases and V by 2 bases; bases with no gene match: 11. Germline assignment: CDR1 GTSNPN and CDR2 SVGIG (reference sequence).

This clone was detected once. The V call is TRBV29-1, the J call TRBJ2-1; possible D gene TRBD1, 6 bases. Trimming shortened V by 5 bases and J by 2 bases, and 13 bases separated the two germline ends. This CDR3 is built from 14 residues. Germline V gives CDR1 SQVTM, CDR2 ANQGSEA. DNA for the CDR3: TGCAGCGTTTACAGGGAGAGGGCCTACAATGAGCAGTTCTTC. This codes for CSVYRERAYNEQFF.

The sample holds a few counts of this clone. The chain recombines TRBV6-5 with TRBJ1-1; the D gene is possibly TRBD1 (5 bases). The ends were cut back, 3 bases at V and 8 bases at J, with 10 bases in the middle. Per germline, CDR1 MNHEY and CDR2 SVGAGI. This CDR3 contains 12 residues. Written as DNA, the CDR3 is TGTGCCAGCAGTTATGACAGTCGAGAAGCTTTCTTT. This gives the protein CASSYDSREAFF.

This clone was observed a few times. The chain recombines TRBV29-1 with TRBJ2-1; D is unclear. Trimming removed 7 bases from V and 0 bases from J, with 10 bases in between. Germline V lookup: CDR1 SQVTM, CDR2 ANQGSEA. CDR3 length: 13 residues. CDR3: CSGRRRSYNEQFF. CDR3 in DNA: TGCAGCGGGCGCAGGCGCTCCTACAATGAGCAGTTCTTC.